The next 25 T cell receptor beta chains were all read from a single sample in a study of T cells after yellow fever vaccination. TCRdb re-analysed the 5' RACE reads in MiXCR, keeping a single row per CDR3 protein. The sample has some 350,000 distinct CDR3 sequences; over 8% are singletons. Sequences were derived from PBMCs, sampled on the day of the first yellow fever vaccination. The source of these receptors is a man younger than 35 who received the YFV17D yellow fever vaccine.

This clonotype came up a few times. J is TRBJ1-1 and V is TRBV7-2; tentatively, D is TRBD1 (5 bases). CDR1 is SGHTA and CDR2 is FQGNSA in the germline V gene. CDR3 length: 15 amino acids. The V end lost 3 bases, the J end lost 6 bases, and 17 bases lay between the germline ends. CDR3 sequence: CASSFRGGTVAEAFF. The CDR3 nucleotides are TGTGCCAGCAGCTTTCGGGGGGGGACGGTGGCTGAAGCTTTCTTT.

This clonotype was counted a few times. V usage is TRBV4-1 and J usage is TRBJ1-1, with TRBD1 matching over 7 bases. The CDR3 runs to 14 residues. The germline gives CDR1 MGHRA, CDR2 YSYEKL. V was pared by 4 bases and J by 4 bases, with 6 bases of the junction left unmatched. DNA for the CDR3: TGCGCCAGCAGCCCAACCACAGGGGCCACTGAAGCTTTCTTT. Translating gives CASSPTTGATEAFF.

This clonotype has a count of ten or more. V usage is TRBV5-6 and J usage is TRBJ2-1, with 8 bases identical to TRBD2. This CDR3 is built from 15 residues. The junction had 7 bases not matched to a gene; V was cut back by 4 bases and J by 4 bases. Germline assignment: CDR1 SGHDT and CDR2 YYEEEE. The CDR3: CASSLLAGLYNEQFF. In DNA, the CDR3 is TGTGCCAGCAGCCTATTAGCGGGGCTATACAATGAGCAGTTCTTC. The entire variable domain, with the rest obtained from reference TRBV5-6 and TRBJ2-1, is as follows: DAGVTQSPTHLIKTRGQQVTLRCSPKSGHDTVSWYQQALGQGPQFIFQYYEEEERQRGNFPDRFSGHQFPNYSSELNVNALLLGDSALYLCASSLLAGLYNEQFFGPGTRLTVL.

This clonotype was detected only a few times. The chain employs TRBV18 and TRBJ1-1; no firm D call. Germline CDR1 KGHSH, CDR2 LQKENI. This CDR3 comprises 16 residues. Trimming cost V 6 bases and J 5 bases, with 22 bases left between them. DNA of the CDR3: TGTGCCAGCTCCTCCTCCATCTGGGCCGGGGAGACTGAAGCTTTCTTT. Protein product: CASSSSIWAGETEAFF.

This clonotype was detected a few times. The V call is TRBV6-2 or TRBV6-3, the J call TRBJ2-7; D unresolved. The CDR3 extends over 16 amino acids. CDR1 and CDR2 (germline): MNHEY, SVGEGT. Trimming took off 10 bases at V and 1 base at J, with 23 bases between the two ends. CDR3 residues: CATPGCRHWDSYEQYV. CDR3 sequence (DNA): TGTGCCACCCCCGGGTGTCGGCATTGGGATTCCTACGAGCAGTACGTC.

The rearrangement links TRBV20-1 to TRBJ2-3; 8 bases fit TRBD2. The V gene's germline CDR1 is DFQATT and CDR2 SNEGSKA (reference sequence). This CDR3 comprises 18 residues. Trimming at V came to 2 bases and at J to 1 base, leaving 14 bases not matched to a gene. The CDR3 bases are TGCAGTGCTAGATGGACTAGCAGGGGACTGGGCCGCACAGATACGCAGTATTTT. Translated, it gives CSARWTSRGLGRTDTQYF.

This sequence joins TRBV5-5 and TRBJ1-2; the match to TRBD1 covers 7 bases. The CDR3 covers 14 residues. The V and J ends lost 1 base and 8 bases, in that order; junction bases with no gene match: 8. Germline V gene sequence: CDR1 SGHKS, CDR2 YYEKEE (reference sequence). The CDR3 sequence: CASSLTIGGLGYTF. For the CDR3, the DNA is TGTGCCAGCAGCTTGACGATAGGGGGCTTGGGCTACACCTTC.

This clonotype was seen more than once but under ten times. V gene TRBV12-3 or TRBV12-4 combines with J gene TRBJ1-6; 9 bases match TRBD1. V trimming: 11 bases; J trimming: 8 bases; junction bases outside the gene matches: 7. The CDR3 spans 13 residues. The CDR3 reads CAPSRTGDSPLHF. The CDR3 DNA reads TGTGCCCCTTCCCGGACAGGGGATTCACCCCTCCACTTT.

This rearrangement joins TRBV5-1 to TRBJ1-6; tentatively, D is TRBD1 (6 bases). V lost 0 bases and J 8 bases, leaving 12 bases between the germline ends. The germline V gene has CDR1 SGHRS and CDR2 YFSETQ. The CDR3 has 15 amino acids. CDR3 in amino acids: CASSLEGGGDSPLHF. In DNA form, the CDR3 reads TGCGCCAGCAGCTTGGAGGGGGGAGGGGATTCACCCCTCCACTTT.

This clonotype has at least ten counts. This chain links TRBV5-1 with TRBJ2-1; TRBD1 might be the D (6 bases). Germline loops: CDR1 SGHRS, CDR2 YFSETQ. The CDR3 is made up of 13 amino acids. Trimming removed 3 bases from V and 3 bases from J, with 7 bases in between. CDR3 nucleotides: TGCGCCAGCAGCTGGGACAACTACAATGAGCAGTTCTTC. Protein: CASSWDNYNEQFF.

This clonotype was seen ten or more times. The rearrangement uses TRBV7-8 and TRBJ2-3; TRBD1 agrees at 9 bases. J gave up 1 base and V 6 bases, and 11 bases lay outside the gene matches. The CDR3 sequence is 17 residues long. In germline, CDR1 is SGHVS, CDR2 FQNEAQ. The DNA for the CDR3 is TGTGCCAGCAGTGGAGGGACAGGGACATCTGGCACAGATACGCAGTATTTT. Amino acids: CASSGGTGTSGTDTQYF.

V is TRBV6-1 and J is TRBJ1-1; D not certain. Germline CDR1 is MNHNS and CDR2 is SASEGT. The V end was cut by 6 bases, the J end by 12 bases, with 20 bases between. CDR3 length equals 13 residues. The CDR3: CASRPPERGRPFF. DNA of the CDR3: TGTGCCAGCAGACCCCCGGAGCGGGGTCGTCCTTTCTTT.

V gene TRBV5-1 combines with J gene TRBJ2-2; 7 positions match TRBD1. The trim removed 1 base at V and 6 bases at J, leaving 6 bases unmatched. Germline V CDR1 and CDR2: SGHRS, YFSETQ. This CDR3 contains 15 residues. The CDR3: CASSLRPTGPGELFF. For the CDR3, the DNA is TGCGCCAGCAGCTTGAGACCGACAGGGCCCGGGGAGCTGTTTTTT.

This clonotype showed up just a few times. The rearrangement links TRBV20-1 to TRBJ1-4; D is undetermined. Germline assignment: CDR1 DFQATT and CDR2 SNEGSKA (reference sequence). The CDR3 is made up of 14 amino acids. The V gene lost 5 bases and the J gene lost 5 bases, with 15 bases spanning the gap. CDR3 residues: CSAPPLYGNEKLFF. Written as DNA, the CDR3 is TGCAGTGCTCCGCCCCTTTACGGGAATGAAAAACTGTTTTTT.

Ten or more counts support this clonotype. V gene TRBV7-2 combines with J gene TRBJ2-2; 8 bases are shared with TRBD2. Trimming removed 10 bases from V and 4 bases from J; junction bases left unmatched: 8. Germline CDR1 is SGHTA and CDR2 is FQGNSA. The CDR3 covers 14 residues. CDR3 nucleotides: TGTGCCACCGCACTAGCGGCTGGCACCGGGGAGCTGTTTTTT. It encodes CATALAAGTGELFF.

The chain recombines TRBV5-6 with TRBJ2-1, with 8 bases fitting TRBD2. V lost 4 bases, J lost 7 bases, and 4 bases stayed unmatched. The CDR3 has 13 residues. CDR1 and CDR2 from the germline V gene are SGHDT and YYEEEE. The CDR3 is CASSREGMNEQFF. The DNA for the CDR3 is TGTGCCAGCAGCCGGGAGGGCATGAATGAGCAGTTCTTC.

This clonotype was seen a few times. This rearrangement joins TRBV20-1 to TRBJ1-6; the D gene is possibly TRBD1 (5 bases). Germline CDR1 and CDR2: DFQATT and SNEGSKA (reference sequence). The CDR3 contains 12 residues. V was pared by 8 bases and J by 6 bases, with 11 bases between. The CDR3 is CSRGPRNSPLHF. The CDR3 nucleotides read TGCAGTAGGGGACCGCGTAATTCACCCCTCCACTTT.

The V call is TRBV5-6, the J call TRBJ1-5; D is perhaps TRBD1 (5 bases). V was cut by 2 bases and J by 2 bases, with 8 bases left in between. Germline lookup yields CDR1 SGHDT and CDR2 YYEEEE. This CDR3 region has 14 residues. CDR3 in DNA: TGTGCCAGCAGCTTTTGGGGGGGCAATCAGCCCCAGCATTTT. Translating gives CASSFWGGNQPQHF.

This clonotype was observed a handful of times. The V and J genes are TRBV7-2 and TRBJ2-7, with a weak D call TRBD2 (6 bases). Germline CDR1 is SGHTA and CDR2 is FQGNSA. Trimming left V 1 base short and J 6 bases short, with 13 bases between. The CDR3 has 14 amino acids. The chain's CDR3 is CASSLVPGVREQYF. DNA for the CDR3: TGTGCCAGCAGCTTAGTTCCGGGGGTGCGCGAGCAGTACTTC.

The chain uses TRBV4-2 and TRBJ2-3; TRBD2 is a possible D gene (6 bases). The CDR3 loop spans 14 amino acids. Trimming left V 3 bases short and J 4 bases short, with 11 bases between. CDR1 is LGHNA, CDR2 YNFKEQ, per germline. Here the CDR3 reads CASSQPDYSDTQYF. In nucleotides, the CDR3 is TGTGCCAGCAGCCAGCCGGACTACTCAGATACGCAGTATTTT.

This clonotype showed up just a few times. This rearrangement joins TRBV7-6 to TRBJ2-7; D tentatively fits TRBD1 or TRBD2 (5 bases each). CDR1 SGHVS and CDR2 FNYEAQ come from the germline V gene. V lost 7 bases to trimming and J lost 5 bases, with 18 bases between them. This CDR3 is built from 14 residues. DNA of the CDR3: TGTGCCAGCACCCAGAGGGGTTCCGGGCACGAGCAGTACTTC. Its protein product is CASTQRGSGHEQYF.

This clonotype was counted between two and nine times. J is TRBJ2-2 and V is TRBV12-3 or TRBV12-4; 12 bases match TRBD2. V trimming: 7 bases; J trimming: 1 base; junction bases outside the gene matches: 13. The CDR3 covers 19 residues. The CDR3 sequence is CASTMHLAGGPWNTGELFF. CDR3 sequence (DNA): TGTGCCAGCACAATGCACCTAGCGGGGGGGCCTTGGAACACCGGGGAGCTGTTTTTT.

This clonotype was detected a few times. The DNA of the CDR3 is TGTGCCAGCAGTTACGGGGGGACAGCGACAGCTTTCTTT. Translation gives CASSYGGTATAFF. This chain connects TRBV6-5 to TRBJ1-1, with TRBD1 identical over 7 bases. Germline CDR1 is MNHEY and CDR2 is SVGAGI. The ends lost 2 bases at V and 10 bases at J; junction bases unmatched: 7. The CDR3 sequence is 13 residues long.

This clonotype occurred a few times. The J gene is TRBJ2-1, the V gene TRBV5-5, with D perhaps TRBD1 (5 bases). V lost 2 bases and J 7 bases, leaving 16 bases between the germline ends. From germline, CDR1 is SGHKS and CDR2 YYEKEE (reference sequence). The CDR3 has 15 amino acids. The DNA for the CDR3 is TGTGCCAGCAGCTTAGAGGCAGGGAATAGGAATGAGCAGTTCTTC. Protein product: CASSLEAGNRNEQFF.

This clonotype has a count of ten or more. The chain combines TRBV28 with TRBJ2-5; TRBD2 matches 10 bases. The CDR3 covers 15 residues. CDR1 and CDR2 from the germline V gene are MDHEN and SYDVKM. V shed 1 base and J 7 bases; nucleotides not matched to a gene: 6. The CDR3 loop reads CASSLLASGGVTQYF. The CDR3 bases are TGTGCCAGCAGTTTATTGGCTAGCGGGGGCGTGACCCAGTACTTC. Based on the CDR3 plus reference TRBV28 and TRBJ2-5, the full variable domain is DVKVTQSSRYLVKRTGEKVFLECVQDMDHENMFWYRQDPGLGLRLIYFSYDVKMKEKGDIPEGYSVSREKKERFSLILESASTNQTSMYLCASSLLASGGVTQYFGPGTRLLVL.